This T cell receptor beta chain was recorded in a study of cytomegalovirus exposure and HLA in healthy donors. Study-level points and caveats: Whilst most TCR sequences proved rare, a subset of public TCRs occurred across many donors.

Primers for the PCR totalled 60 Vbeta and 13 Jbeta. Original processing notes: Later reanalysis found roughly 80 million unique TCR beta chains, around 9.9 million of them shared. Clones were read by immunoSEQ multiplex PCR, and TCRdb kept only the in-frame ones, dropping some. The V and J calls and clone size were taken over from that table, and D and trimming were inferred from the DNA. Of over 110,000 clones listed, over 65% were seen once; the top ten hold around 2.5%. V lost 0 bases and J 4 bases, leaving 6 bases between the germline ends. CDR1 MNHEY and CDR2 SMNVEV come from the germline V gene (reference sequence). CDR3 length: 14 residues. As to this clone: Its specificity is unknown.

This chain uses TRBV27 with TRBJ1-4; the D is unclear. The receptor comes from a male donor in good health and CMV-seronegative. The sequenced sample was PBMCs. The CDR3 spells CASSLSRYNEKLFF. CDR3 sequence (DNA): TGTGCCAGCAGTTTATCCCGGTATAATGAAAAACTGTTTTTT.